The rows below give T cell receptor beta chains drawn from one sample of a study of cytomegalovirus exposure and HLA in healthy donors. Libraries were prepared by immunoSEQ multiplex PCR; TCRdb keeps only in-frame clonotypes and omits some of them. The sample consists of some 93,000 clones, about 81% of them appearing once. The sample consisted of PBMCs. Every receptor here comes from a woman in her thirties or forties in good health and CMV-seronegative. Both conserved end residues are part of each CDR3. D genes are given only for firm matches. Clone size is shown for a subset of rows, as once, few, many or a class of expanded clone.

clone size	V gene	D gene	J gene	CDR3 DNA	CDR3 protein
NA	TRBV7-7	NA	TRBJ1-4	TGTGCTAGCAGCTTGGGGGGACCTAATGAAAAACTGTTTTTT	CASSLGGPNEKLFF
NA	TRBV2	NA	TRBJ2-3	TGTGCCAGCAGCGCCGGGTGGGGTGGGCTCAAGGGGTCAGATACGCAGTATTTT	CASSAGWGGLKGSDTQYF
NA	TRBV28	NA	TRBJ2-5	TGTGCCAGCAGTTTCATGGAGACCCAGTACTTC	CASSFMETQYF
NA	TRBV6-5	NA	TRBJ2-7	TGTGCCAGCAGCCCGCAGGGAAACGAGCAGTACTTC	CASSPQGNEQYF
few	TRBV4-3	TRBD2	TRBJ2-3	TGCGCCAGCAGCCAAGTTTTGCGGGAGGGCCGTCGATATACGCAGTATTTT	CASSQVLREGRRYTQYF
few	TRBV5-1	NA	TRBJ1-1	TGCGCCAGCAGCTTGTCGGGGGAGCCGTTCTTT	CASSLSGEPFF
NA	TRBV30	TRBD1	TRBJ1-2	TGTGCCTGGACAGGGACAGGGGGCGATGGCTACACCTTC	CAWTGTGGDGYTF
NA	TRBV6-6	TRBD1	TRBJ2-7	TGTGCCAGCAGTGTCCGGGACAGGGCAGGAGAGGAGCAGTACTTC	CASSVRDRAGEEQYF
few	TRBV5-1	NA	TRBJ1-4	TGCGCCAGCAGCTTGTCAGGGATCGGTGAAAAACTGTTTTTT	CASSLSGIGEKLFF
once	TRBV10-2	NA	TRBJ2-2	TGCGCCAGCATCAACCATTCCGGGGTTACCGGGGAGCTGTTTTTT	CASINHSGVTGELFF
NA	TRBV27	NA	TRBJ2-5	TGTGCCAGCAGTTACAGGACAGCCGCTCAAGAGACCCAGTACTTC	CASSYRTAAQETQYF
NA	TRBV27	TRBD1	TRBJ2-1	TGTGCCAGCACCAGACAGGGGGCCGATGAGCAGTTCTTC	CASTRQGADEQFF
NA	TRBV6-5	NA	TRBJ1-2	TGTGCCAGCAGTTACCGAGCTAGTACCCGTGACTACACCTTC	CASSYRASTRDYTF
NA	TRBV28	TRBD1	TRBJ2-7	TGTGCCAACTACAGGGGGCGAGTGATATACGAGCAGTACTTC	CANYRGRVIYEQYF
few	TRBV5-6	NA	TRBJ2-7	TGTGCCAGCAGCTTCGTAAACAGGGTGGAAAGAGACGAGCAGTACTTC	CASSFVNRVERDEQYF
NA	TRBV7-2	TRBD2	TRBJ2-1	TGTGCCAGCAGCTCGACTAGCGGGACGAGAAATGAGCAGTTCTTC	CASSSTSGTRNEQFF
NA	TRBV10-3	TRBD2	TRBJ2-1	TGTGCCACCGAGGAGGGACTAAACAATGAGCAGTTCTTC	CATEEGLNNEQFF
NA	TRBV2	NA	TRBJ1-2	TGTGCCAGCAGTGGACAGGCCAAAACATATGGCTACACCTTC	CASSGQAKTYGYTF
NA	TRBV29-1	TRBD2	TRBJ2-1	TGCAGCGTTGTGGGGCTAGCGGGCTTCAATGAGCAGTTCTTC	CSVVGLAGFNEQFF
NA	TRBV4-1	NA	TRBJ2-7	TGCGCCAGCAGCCATAGGGAGCCATACGAGCAGTACTTC	CASSHREPYEQYF
few	TRBV6-1	NA	TRBJ1-4	TGTGCCAGCAGTGCAACAGGGAGGGATGAAAAACTGTTTTTT	CASSATGRDEKLFF
NA	TRBV10-3	NA	TRBJ2-2	TGTGCCATCAGTGAGCAGGGGACCGTTGGTGGGGCCGGGGAGCTGTTTTTT	CAISEQGTVGGAGELFF
NA	TRBV7-9	NA	TRBJ1-2	TGTGCCACCGGACAGCCTAACTATGGCTACACCTTC	CATGQPNYGYTF
NA	TRBV4-3	TRBD2	TRBJ2-7	TGCGCCAGCAGCCAAGAACCTAGCGGGAGTTACCACTACGAGCAGTACTTC	CASSQEPSGSYHYEQYF
NA	TRBV28	NA	TRBJ1-4	TGTGCCAGCAGTTCGCCGACAGGAAATAATGAAAAACTGTTTTTT	CASSSPTGNNEKLFF
NA	TRBV15	NA	TRBJ1-4	TGTGCCACCAGTCAGGGGCACGGTAATGAAAAACTGTTTTTT	CATSQGHGNEKLFF
NA	TRBV28	NA	TRBJ1-1	TGTGCCAGCAGCCGTACTCGGAACACTGAAGCTTTCTTT	CASSRTRNTEAFF
few	TRBV5-1	NA	TRBJ1-1	TGCGCCAGCAGCCCCCGGGGGAACACTGAAGCTTTCTTT	CASSPRGNTEAFF
NA	TRBV18	NA	TRBJ1-3	TGTGCCAGCTCATACGCTACTGGAAACACCATATATTTT	CASSYATGNTIYF